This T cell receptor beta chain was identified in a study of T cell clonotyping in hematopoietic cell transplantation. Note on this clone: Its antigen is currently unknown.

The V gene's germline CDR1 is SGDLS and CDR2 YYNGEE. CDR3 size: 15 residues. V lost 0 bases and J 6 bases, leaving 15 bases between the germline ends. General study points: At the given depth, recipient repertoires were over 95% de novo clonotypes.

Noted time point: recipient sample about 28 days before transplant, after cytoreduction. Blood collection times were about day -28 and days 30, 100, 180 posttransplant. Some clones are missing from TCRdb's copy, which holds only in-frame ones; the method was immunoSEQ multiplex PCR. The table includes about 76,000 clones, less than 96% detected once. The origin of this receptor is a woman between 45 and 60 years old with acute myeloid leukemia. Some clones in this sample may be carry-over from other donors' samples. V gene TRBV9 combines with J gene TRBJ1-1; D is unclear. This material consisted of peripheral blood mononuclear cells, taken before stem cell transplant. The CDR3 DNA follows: TGTGCCAGCAGCGTAGTTCCAGGCGCAATCGCTGAAGCTTTCTTT. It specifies CASSVVPGAIAEAFF.